This entry concerns a single T cell receptor beta chain. Template material for TCR beta VDJ and CDR3 profiling consisted of genomic DNA. TCRdb re-derived calls from the reads in MiXCR, one entry per CDR3 protein. This sample has 250,000 to 300,000 distinct CDR3 sequences; 45% to 70% occur once, and the top ten carry approximately 8.2%. The sample is drawn from a study of CD8+CD57+ T cells in acquired aplastic anemia. About the study: Recorded DNA amounts for sorted CD4+ and CD8+ cells had an average of 3.2 ug.

CDR1 is SNHLY, CDR2 FYNNEI, per germline. V shed 6 bases and J 4 bases; nucleotides not matched to a gene: 4. The CDR3 is 15 amino acids. What was sequenced was sorted CD4+, CD8+, or CD8+CD57+ T cells (not recorded which) from PBMCs. The clonotype was recovered from a human donor with severe aplastic anemia or a healthy control (not recorded which). The J gene is TRBJ2-1, the V gene TRBV2; 12 positions agree with TRBD2. CDR3 nucleotides: TGTGCCAGCAGGTTAGGACTAGCGGGGTACAATGAGCAGTTCTTC. This gives the protein CASRLGLAGYNEQFF.